This T cell receptor beta chain is from a study of OX40 agonist ivuxolimab in advanced cancers. Study-level information: With ivuxolimab, an agonistic anti-OX40 (CD134) antibody, patients were treated. A history of anti-PD-1, anti-PD-L1 or anti-CTLA-4 therapy was acceptable, and 40% had some.

Findings and caveats of the study: Expanded clones were, on average, more numerous in CD8+ T cells than in CD4+. The CD4+ and CD8+ T cells in the blood had expanded clonally by week 6 at 0.1 to 3.0 mg/kg.

Produced via immunoSEQ multiplex PCR; TCRdb's table is partial and in-frame only. Among 68,000 or so clones listed, roughly 80% were seen once. Remarks on this clone: Its specificity is unknown.

The receptor was derived from an adult with an advanced solid tumor such as melanoma, head and neck, liver or kidney cancer. Sequencing was performed on CD4+ or CD8+ T cells sorted from blood, taken in a trial of the OX40 agonist ivuxolimab.

This chain's CDR3 is CASSWGQGGYSTDTQYF. As DNA, the CDR3 is TGTGCCAGCAGCTGGGGACAGGGGGGTTATAGCACAGATACGCAGTATTTT. This chain joins TRBV7-2 and TRBJ2-3, with 11 bases identical to TRBD1. The germline V gene encodes CDR1 SGHTA and CDR2 FQGNSA. The CDR3 spans 17 residues. J was trimmed by 0 bases and V by 4 bases; bases with no gene match: 6.